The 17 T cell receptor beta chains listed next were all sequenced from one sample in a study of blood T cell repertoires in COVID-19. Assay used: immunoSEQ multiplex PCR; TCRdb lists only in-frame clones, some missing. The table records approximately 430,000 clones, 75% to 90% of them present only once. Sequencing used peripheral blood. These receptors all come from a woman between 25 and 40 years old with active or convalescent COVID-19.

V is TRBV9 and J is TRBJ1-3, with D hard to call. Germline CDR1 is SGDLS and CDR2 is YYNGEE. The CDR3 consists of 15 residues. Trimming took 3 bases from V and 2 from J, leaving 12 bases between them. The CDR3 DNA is TGTGCCAGCAGCGCCCCCGGCGGGGCTGGAAACACCATATATTTT. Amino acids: CASSAPGGAGNTIYF. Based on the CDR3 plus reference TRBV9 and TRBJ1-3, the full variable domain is DSGVTQTPKHLITATGQRVTLRCSPRSGDLSVYWYQQSLDQGLQFLIQYYNGEERAKGNILERFSAQQFPDLHSELNLSSLELGDSALYFCASSAPGGAGNTIYFGEGSWLTVV.

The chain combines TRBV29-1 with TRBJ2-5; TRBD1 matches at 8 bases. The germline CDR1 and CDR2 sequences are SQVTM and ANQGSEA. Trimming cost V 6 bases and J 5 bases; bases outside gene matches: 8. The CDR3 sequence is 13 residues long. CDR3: CSVGSGGRETQYF. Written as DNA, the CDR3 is TGCAGCGTGGGATCAGGGGGCCGGGAGACCCAGTACTTC.

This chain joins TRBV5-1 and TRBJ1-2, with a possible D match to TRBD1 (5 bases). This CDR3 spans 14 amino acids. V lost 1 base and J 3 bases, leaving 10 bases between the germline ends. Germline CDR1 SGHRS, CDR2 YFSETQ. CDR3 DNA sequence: TGCGCCAGCAGCTTGTCATCGACAGACTATGGCTACACCTTC. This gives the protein CASSLSSTDYGYTF.

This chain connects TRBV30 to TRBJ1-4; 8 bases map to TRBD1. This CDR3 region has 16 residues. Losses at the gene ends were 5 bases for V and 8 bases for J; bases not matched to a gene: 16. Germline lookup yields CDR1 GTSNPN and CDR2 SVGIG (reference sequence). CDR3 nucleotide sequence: TGTGCCTGGGCCCCCGGGGACAGGCGAAGAGCGGAAAAACTGTTTTTT. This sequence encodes CAWAPGDRRRAEKLFF.

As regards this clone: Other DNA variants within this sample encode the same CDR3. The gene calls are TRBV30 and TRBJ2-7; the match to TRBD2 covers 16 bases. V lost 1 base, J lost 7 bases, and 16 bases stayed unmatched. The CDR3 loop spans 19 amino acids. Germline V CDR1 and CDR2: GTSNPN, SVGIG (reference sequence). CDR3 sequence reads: CAWSGRGRGLAGGPGEQYF. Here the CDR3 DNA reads TGTGCCTGGAGTGGTCGTGGTCGGGGACTAGCGGGAGGGCCGGGGGAGCAGTACTTC.

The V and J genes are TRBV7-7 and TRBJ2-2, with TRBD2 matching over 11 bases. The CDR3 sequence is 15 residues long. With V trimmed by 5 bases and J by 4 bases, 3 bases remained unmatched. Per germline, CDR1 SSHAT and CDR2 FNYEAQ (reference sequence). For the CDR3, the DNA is TGTGCCAGCAGCCCCGGACTAGCGGGCACCGGGGAGCTGTTTTTT. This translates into CASSPGLAGTGELFF.

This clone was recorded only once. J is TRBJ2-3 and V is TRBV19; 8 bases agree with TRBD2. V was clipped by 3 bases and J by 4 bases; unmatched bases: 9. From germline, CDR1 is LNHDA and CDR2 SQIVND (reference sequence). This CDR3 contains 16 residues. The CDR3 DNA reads TGTGCCAGTAGTATTCGGGTTAGCGGGACTGCAGATACGCAGTATTTT. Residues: CASSIRVSGTADTQYF. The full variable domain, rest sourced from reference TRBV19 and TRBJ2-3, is DGGITQSPKYLFRKEGQNVTLSCEQNLNHDAMYWYRQDPGQGLRLIYYSQIVNDFQKGDIAEGYSVSREKKESFPLTVTSAQKNPTAFYLCASSIRVSGTADTQYFGPGTRLTVL.

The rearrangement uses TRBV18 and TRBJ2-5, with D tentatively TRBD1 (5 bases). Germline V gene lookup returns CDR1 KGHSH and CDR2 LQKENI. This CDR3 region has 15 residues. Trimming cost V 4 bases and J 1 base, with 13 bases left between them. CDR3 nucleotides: TGTGCCAGCTCACTTGTCACAGGTCCCCAAGAGACCCAGTACTTC. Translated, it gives CASSLVTGPQETQYF.

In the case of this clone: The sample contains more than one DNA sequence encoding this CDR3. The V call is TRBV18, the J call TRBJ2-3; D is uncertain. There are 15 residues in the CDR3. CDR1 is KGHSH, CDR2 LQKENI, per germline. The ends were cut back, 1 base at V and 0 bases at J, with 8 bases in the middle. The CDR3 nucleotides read TGTGCCAGCTCACCACGAGACACTAGCACAGATACGCAGTATTTT. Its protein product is CASSPRDTSTDTQYF.

This CDR3 reads CASRGLGLASNEQFF. CDR3 nucleotides: TGTGCCAGCAGGGGGCTCGGACTAGCATCGAATGAGCAGTTCTTC. The chain links TRBV27 to TRBJ2-1; 8 nucleotides line up with TRBD2. After removal of 6 bases from V and 7 bases from J, the junction contained 11 bases not matched to a gene. The CDR3 spans 15 residues. In germline, CDR1 is MNHEY, CDR2 SMNVEV (reference sequence).

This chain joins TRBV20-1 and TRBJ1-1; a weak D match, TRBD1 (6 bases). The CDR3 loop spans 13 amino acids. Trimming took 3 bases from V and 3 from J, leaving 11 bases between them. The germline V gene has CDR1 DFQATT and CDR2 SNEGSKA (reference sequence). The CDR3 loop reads CSASWGGHTEAFF. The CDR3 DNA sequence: TGCAGTGCTAGTTGGGGGGGGCACACTGAAGCTTTCTTT.

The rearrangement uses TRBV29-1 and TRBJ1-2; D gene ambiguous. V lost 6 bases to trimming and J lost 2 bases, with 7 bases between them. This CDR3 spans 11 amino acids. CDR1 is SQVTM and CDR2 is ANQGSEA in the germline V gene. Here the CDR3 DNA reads TGCAGCGTATCGGGGAACTATGGCTACACCTTC. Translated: CSVSGNYGYTF.

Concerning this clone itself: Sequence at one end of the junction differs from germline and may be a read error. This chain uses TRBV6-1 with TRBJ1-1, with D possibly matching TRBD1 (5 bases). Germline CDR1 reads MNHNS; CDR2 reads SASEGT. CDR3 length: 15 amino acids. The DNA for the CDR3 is TGTGCCAGCAGCGAAGACCAGGGTAGGAACACTGAAGCTTTCTTT. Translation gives CASSEDQGRNTEAFF.

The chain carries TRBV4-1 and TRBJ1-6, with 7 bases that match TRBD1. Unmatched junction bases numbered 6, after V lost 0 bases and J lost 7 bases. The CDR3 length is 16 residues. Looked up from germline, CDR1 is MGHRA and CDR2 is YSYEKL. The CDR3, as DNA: TGCGCCAGCAGCCAAGAGAGGACAGGCGGAAATTCACCCCTCCACTTT. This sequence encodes CASSQERTGGNSPLHF.

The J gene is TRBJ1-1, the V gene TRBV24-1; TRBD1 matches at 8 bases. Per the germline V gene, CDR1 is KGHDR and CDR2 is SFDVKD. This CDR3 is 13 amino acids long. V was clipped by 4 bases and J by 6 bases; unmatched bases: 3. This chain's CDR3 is CATSDRTGSEAFF. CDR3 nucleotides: TGTGCCACCAGTGACCGGACAGGGTCTGAAGCTTTCTTT.

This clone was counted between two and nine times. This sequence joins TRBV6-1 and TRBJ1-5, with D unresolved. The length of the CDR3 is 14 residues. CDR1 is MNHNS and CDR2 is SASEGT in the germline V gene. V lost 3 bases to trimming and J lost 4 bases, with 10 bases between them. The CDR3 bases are TGTGCCAGCAGTGATTCAGGCAGGAATCAGCCCCAGCATTTT. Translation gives CASSDSGRNQPQHF.

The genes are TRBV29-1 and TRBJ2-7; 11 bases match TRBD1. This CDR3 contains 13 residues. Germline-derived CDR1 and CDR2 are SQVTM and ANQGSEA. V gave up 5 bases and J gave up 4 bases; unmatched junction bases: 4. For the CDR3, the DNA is TGCAGCGTTCTCGGGACAGGGGGATACGAGCAGTACTTC. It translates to CSVLGTGGYEQYF.